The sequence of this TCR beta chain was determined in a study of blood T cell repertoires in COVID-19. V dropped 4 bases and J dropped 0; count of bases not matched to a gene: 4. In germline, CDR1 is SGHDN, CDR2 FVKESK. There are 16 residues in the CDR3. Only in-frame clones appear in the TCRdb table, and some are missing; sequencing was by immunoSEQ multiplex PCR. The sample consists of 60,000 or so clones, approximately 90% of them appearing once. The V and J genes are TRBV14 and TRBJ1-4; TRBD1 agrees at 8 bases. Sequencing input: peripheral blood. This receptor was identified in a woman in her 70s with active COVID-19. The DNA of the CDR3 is TGTGCCAGCAGCCCGGGACAGGTCCCAACTAATGAAAAACTGTTTTTT. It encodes CASSPGQVPTNEKLFF.